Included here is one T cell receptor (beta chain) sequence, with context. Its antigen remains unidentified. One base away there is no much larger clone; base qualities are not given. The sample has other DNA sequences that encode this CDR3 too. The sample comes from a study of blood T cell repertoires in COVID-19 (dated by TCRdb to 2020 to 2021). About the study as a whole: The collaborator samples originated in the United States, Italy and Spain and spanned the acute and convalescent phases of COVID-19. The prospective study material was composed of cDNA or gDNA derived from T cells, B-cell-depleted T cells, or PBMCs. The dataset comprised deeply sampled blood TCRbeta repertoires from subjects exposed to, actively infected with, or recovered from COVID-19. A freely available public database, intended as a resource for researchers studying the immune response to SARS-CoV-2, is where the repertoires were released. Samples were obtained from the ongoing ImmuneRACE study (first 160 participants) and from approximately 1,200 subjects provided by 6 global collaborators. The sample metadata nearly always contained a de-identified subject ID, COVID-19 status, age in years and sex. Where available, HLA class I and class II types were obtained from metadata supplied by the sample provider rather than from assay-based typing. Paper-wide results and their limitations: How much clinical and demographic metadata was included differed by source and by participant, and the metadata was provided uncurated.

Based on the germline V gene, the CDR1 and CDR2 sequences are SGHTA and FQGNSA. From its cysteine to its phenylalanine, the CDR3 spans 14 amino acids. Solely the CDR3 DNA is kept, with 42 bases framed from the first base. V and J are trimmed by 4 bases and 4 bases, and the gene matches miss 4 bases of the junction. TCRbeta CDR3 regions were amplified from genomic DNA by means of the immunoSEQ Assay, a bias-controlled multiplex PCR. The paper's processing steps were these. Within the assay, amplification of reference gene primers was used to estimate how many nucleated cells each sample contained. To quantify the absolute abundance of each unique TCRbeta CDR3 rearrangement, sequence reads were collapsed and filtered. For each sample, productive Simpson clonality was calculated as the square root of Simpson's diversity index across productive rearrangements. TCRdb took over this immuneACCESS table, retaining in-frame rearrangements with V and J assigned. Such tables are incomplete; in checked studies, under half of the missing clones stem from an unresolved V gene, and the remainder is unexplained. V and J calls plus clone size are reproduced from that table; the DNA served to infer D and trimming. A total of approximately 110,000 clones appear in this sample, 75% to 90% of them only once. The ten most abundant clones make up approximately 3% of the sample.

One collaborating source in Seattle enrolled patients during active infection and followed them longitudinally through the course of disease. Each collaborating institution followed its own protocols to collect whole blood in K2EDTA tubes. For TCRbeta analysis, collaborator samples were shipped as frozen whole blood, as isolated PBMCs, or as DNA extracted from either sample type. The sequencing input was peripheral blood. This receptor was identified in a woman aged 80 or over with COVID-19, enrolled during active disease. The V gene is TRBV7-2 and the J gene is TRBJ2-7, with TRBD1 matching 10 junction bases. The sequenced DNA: TGTGCCAGCAGCTCGGGGACAGGGGATTACGAGCAGTACTTC. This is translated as CASSSGTGDYEQYF.